This T cell receptor (beta chain) was obtained from a study of T cell responses to AZD1222 COVID-19 vaccine. On the study more broadly: Pooled samples include second doses given at about 4 or 12 weeks. General observations from the study: Epitopes outside B.1.351 and B.1.1.7 mutated regions reportedly drew nearly half of spike TCRs. At baseline, just a handful of AZD1222 recipients tested seropositive. Most donors were white British, females outnumbered males, and clonal diversity was possibly underestimated.

Clones were read by immunoSEQ multiplex PCR, and TCRdb kept only the in-frame ones, dropping some. The sample yields roughly 120,000 clones, 70% to 90% seen once. Regarding this clone: Its target is not known.

The V end lost 4 bases, the J end lost 7 bases, and 11 bases lay between the germline ends. CDR1 and CDR2 from the germline V gene are ENHRY and SYGVKD. The CDR3 sequence is 13 residues long. This clonotype was sampled from an adult in good health. This chain links TRBV10-3 with TRBJ1-5; a weak D match, TRBD1 (5 bases). The sample consisted of peripheral blood, taken on day 0 of AZD1222 vaccination. The CDR3 nucleotides are TGTGCCATCAGTGGCTCGGGGCCCCAGCCCCAGCATTTT. This sequence encodes CAISGSGPQPQHF.